The 11 T cell receptor beta chains reported below all come from one sample, sequenced in a study of cytomegalovirus exposure and HLA in healthy donors. This PCR relied on a set of 60 Vbeta primers and 13 Jbeta primers. This table comes from immunoSEQ multiplex PCR, and its TCRdb copy is limited to in-frame clones, with some not included. The sample holds around 120,000 clones; around three quarters are singletons and the top ten take roughly 4.9%. Input material: PBMCs. The receptor source for this set is a female donor in good health and CMV-seropositive.

This clone was seen only once. The V gene is TRBV4-3, the J gene TRBJ2-1, with 8 bases that match TRBD1. CDR3 length: 14 residues. V trimming: 1 base; J trimming: 9 bases; junction bases outside the gene matches: 5. CDR1 and CDR2 (germline): LGHNA, YSLEER. CDR3 coding DNA: TGCGCCAGCAGCCAAGGCCCAGGGGGCTTTGAGCAGTTCTTC. It is translated as CASSQGPGGFEQFF.

This sequence joins TRBV21-1 and TRBJ2-1; the table's D call of TRBD2 was not tested on the DNA. TRBV21-1 is annotated as a pseudogene. CDR3 length: 18 amino acids. Here the CDR3 reads CASSKAGLAGSEDNEQFF. In nucleotides, the CDR3 is TGTGCCAGCAGCAAAGCGGGGCTAGCGGGATCAGAGGACAATGAGCAGTTCTTC.

The genes are TRBV6-5 and TRBJ1-3; D is uncertain. Trimming cost V 0 bases and J 4 bases, with 10 bases left between them. Germline loops: CDR1 MNHEY, CDR2 SVGAGI. This CDR3 has 15 amino acids. The CDR3 DNA reads as TGTGCCAGCAGTTACTCTTACCGTCAGGGAAACACCATATATTTT. This codes for CASSYSYRQGNTIYF.

The V and J genes are TRBV7-9 and TRBJ1-2; perhaps TRBD1 as D (5 bases). The CDR3 spans 13 residues. The V and J ends lost 5 bases and 8 bases respectively, with 15 bases between them. Germline CDR1 SEHNR, CDR2 FQNEAQ (reference sequence). CDR3 region: CASSPTGTRGYTF. The CDR3 coding sequence is TGTGCCAGCAGCCCCACCGGGACTAGGGGCTACACCTTC.

The chain employs TRBV19 and TRBJ1-5; D is possibly TRBD1 (5 bases). There are 15 residues in the CDR3. V lost 7 bases and J lost 2, with 15 bases in between. Germline V gene lookup returns CDR1 LNHDA and CDR2 SQIVND (reference sequence). The CDR3 nucleotides are TGTGCCAGTACCTGGGTTTCAGGGCGCAATCAGCCCCAGCATTTT. Protein sequence: CASTWVSGRNQPQHF.

The rearrangement uses TRBV7-8 and TRBJ1-6, with TRBD1 as a possible D gene (6 bases). V gave up 1 base and J gave up 7 bases, with 14 bases separating them. CDR3 length: 16 residues. Germline V CDR1 and CDR2: SGHVS, FQNEAQ. CDR3 in amino acids: CASSLVPGVGNSPLHF. The DNA of the CDR3 is TGTGCCAGCAGCTTAGTACCAGGGGTTGGGAATTCACCCCTCCACTTT. The full variable domain, rest sourced from reference TRBV7-8 and TRBJ1-6, is GAGVSQSPRYKVAKRGQDVALRCDPISGHVSLFWYQQALGQGPEFLTYFQNEAQLDKSGLPSDRFFAERPEGSVSTLKIQRTQQEDSAVYLCASSLVPGVGNSPLHFGNGTRLTVT.

The rearrangement links TRBV5-8 to TRBJ1-3; possibly TRBD1 for D (6 bases). Germline V lookup: CDR1 SGHTS, CDR2 YDEGEE. V lost 4 bases to trimming and J lost 0 bases, with 11 bases between them. This CDR3 has 15 residues. The DNA for the CDR3 is TGTGCCAGCAGCGAAGGGACAATCTCTGGAAACACCATATATTTT. It encodes CASSEGTISGNTIYF.

The chain links TRBV27 to TRBJ2-7, with TRBD2 matching over 9 bases. This CDR3 has 19 amino acids. J gave up 5 bases and V 5 bases, and 22 bases lay outside the gene matches. Per germline, CDR1 MNHEY and CDR2 SMNVEV (reference sequence). The CDR3 bases are TGTGCCAGCAGTCCCCGGGGCCTTAGCGGGAGATCCGGTGCGGACGAGCAGTACTTC. The encoded protein is CASSPRGLSGRSGADEQYF.

The CDR3 region has the DNA TGTGCCTGGAGTGTGGGTAGCGGGACTAGTCAAGAGACCCAGTACTTC. Translated: CAWSVGSGTSQETQYF. V gene TRBV30 combines with J gene TRBJ2-5; 8 bases map to TRBD2. Looked up from germline, CDR1 is GTSNPN and CDR2 is SVGIG (reference sequence). This CDR3 is built from 16 residues. V was pared by 0 bases and J by 2 bases, with 8 bases of the junction left unmatched.

The rearrangement joins TRBV19 to TRBJ2-2; 14 bases match TRBD2. Per germline, CDR1 LNHDA and CDR2 SQIVND (reference sequence). The V segment lost 0 bases and the J segment 3 bases; nucleotides outside the gene matches: 3. The CDR3 is made up of 18 amino acids. CDR3 nucleotides: TGTGCCAGTAGTATAGAAGAGGGACTAGCGGGAGACACCGGGGAGCTGTTTTTT. Its translation is CASSIEEGLAGDTGELFF.

The CDR3 reads CAISEGTSGRYEQYF. CDR3 nucleotide sequence: TGTGCCATCAGTGAGGGGACTAGCGGTAGATACGAGCAGTACTTC. The chain combines TRBV10-3 with TRBJ2-7; 11 nucleotides line up with TRBD2. V dropped 2 bases and J dropped 4; count of bases not matched to a gene: 4. CDR1 and CDR2 from the germline V gene are ENHRY and SYGVKD. The CDR3 totals 15 residues.